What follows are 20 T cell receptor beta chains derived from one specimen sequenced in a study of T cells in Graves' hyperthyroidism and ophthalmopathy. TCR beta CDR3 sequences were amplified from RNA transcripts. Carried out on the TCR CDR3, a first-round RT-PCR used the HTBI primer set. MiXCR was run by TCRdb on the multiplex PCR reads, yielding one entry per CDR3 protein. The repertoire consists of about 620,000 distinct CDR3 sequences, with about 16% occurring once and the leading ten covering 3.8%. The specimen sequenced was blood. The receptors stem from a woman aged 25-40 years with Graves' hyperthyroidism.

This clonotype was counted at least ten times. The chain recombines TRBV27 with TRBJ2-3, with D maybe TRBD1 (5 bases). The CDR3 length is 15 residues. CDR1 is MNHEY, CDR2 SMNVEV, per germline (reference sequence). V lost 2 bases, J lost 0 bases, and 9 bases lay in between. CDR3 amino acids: CASSLGASSTDTQYF. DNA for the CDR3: TGTGCCAGCAGTTTAGGGGCTTCTAGCACAGATACGCAGTATTTT.

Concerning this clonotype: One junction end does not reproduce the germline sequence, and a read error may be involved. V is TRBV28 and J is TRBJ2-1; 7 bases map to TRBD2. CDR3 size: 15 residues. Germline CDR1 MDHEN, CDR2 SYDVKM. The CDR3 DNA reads TGTGCCAGCAGGCCGGGCGGGAGCTCCTCCAATGAGCAGTTCTTC. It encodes CASRPGGSSSNEQFF.

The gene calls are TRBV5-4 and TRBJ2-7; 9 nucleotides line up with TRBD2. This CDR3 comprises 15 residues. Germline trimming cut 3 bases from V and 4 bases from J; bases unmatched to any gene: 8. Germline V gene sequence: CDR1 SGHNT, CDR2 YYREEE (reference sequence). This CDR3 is CASSSRAAGGYEQYF. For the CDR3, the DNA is TGTGCCAGCAGCTCCCGGGCAGCGGGAGGATACGAGCAGTACTTC.

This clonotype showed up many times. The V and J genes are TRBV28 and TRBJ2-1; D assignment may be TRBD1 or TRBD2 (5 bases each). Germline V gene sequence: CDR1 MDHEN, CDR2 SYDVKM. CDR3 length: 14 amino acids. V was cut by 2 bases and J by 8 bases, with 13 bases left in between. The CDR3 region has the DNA TGTGCCAGCAGTTTAGGGGGTGCCGAGGATGAGCAGTTCTTC. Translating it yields CASSLGGAEDEQFF.

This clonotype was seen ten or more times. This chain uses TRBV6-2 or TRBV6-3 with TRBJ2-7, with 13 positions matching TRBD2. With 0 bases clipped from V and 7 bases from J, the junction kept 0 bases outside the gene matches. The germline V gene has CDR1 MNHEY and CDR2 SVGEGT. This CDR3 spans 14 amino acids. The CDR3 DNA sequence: TGTGCCAGCAGTTACTCGGGACTAGCGGGAGAGCAGTACTTC. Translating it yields CASSYSGLAGEQYF.

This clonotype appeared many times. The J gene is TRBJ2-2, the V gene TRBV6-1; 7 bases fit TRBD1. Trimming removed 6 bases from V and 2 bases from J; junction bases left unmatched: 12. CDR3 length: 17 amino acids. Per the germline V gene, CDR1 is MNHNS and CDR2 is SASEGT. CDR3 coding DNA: TGTGCCAGCAGCATAAAACAGGGGACGCTAAACACCGGGGAGCTGTTTTTT. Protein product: CASSIKQGTLNTGELFF.

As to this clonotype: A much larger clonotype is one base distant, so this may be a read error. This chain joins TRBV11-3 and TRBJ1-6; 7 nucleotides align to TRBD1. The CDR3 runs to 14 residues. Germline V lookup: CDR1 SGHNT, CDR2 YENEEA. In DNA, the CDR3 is TGTGCCAGCAGCGGACAGGTTCATAATCCACCCCTCCACTTT. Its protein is CASSGQVHNPPLHF.

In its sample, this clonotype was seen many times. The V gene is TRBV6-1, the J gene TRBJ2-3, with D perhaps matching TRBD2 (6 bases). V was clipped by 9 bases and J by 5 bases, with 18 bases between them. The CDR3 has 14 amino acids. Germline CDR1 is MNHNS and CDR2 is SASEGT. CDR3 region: CASRFGGPEDTQYF. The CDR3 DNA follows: TGTGCCAGTCGGTTTGGAGGGCCTGAAGATACGCAGTATTTT.

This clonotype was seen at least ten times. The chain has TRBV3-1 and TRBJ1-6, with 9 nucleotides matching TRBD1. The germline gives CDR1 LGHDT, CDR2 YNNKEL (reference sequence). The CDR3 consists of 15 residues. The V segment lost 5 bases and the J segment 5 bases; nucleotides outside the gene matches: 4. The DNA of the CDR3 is TGTGCCAGCAGCTTTCGGACAGGGGATAATTCACCCCTCCACTTT. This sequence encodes CASSFRTGDNSPLHF.

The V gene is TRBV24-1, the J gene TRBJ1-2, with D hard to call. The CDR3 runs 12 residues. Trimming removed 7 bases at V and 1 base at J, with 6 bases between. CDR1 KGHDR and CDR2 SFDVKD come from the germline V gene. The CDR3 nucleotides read TGTGCCACCAGCAATATTAACTATGGCTACACCTTC. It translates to CATSNINYGYTF.

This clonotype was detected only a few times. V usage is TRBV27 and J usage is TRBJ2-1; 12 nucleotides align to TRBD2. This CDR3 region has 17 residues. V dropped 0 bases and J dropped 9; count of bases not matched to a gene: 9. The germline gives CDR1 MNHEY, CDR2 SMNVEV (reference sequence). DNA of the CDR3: TGTGCCAGCAGTTTATCGAGGCTAGCGGGAGGGTTTAGTGAGCAGTTCTTC. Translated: CASSLSRLAGGFSEQFF.

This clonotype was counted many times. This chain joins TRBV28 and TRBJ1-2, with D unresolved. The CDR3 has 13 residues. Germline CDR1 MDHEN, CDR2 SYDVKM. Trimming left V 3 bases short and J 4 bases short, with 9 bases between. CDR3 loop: CASSFRYSYGYTF. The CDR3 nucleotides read TGTGCCAGCAGTTTCCGGTACAGCTATGGCTACACCTTC.

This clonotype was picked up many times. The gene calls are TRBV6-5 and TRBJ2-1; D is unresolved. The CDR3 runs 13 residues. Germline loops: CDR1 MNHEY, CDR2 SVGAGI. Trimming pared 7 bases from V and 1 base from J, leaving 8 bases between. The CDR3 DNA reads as TGTGCCAGCACCACTGCGTCCTACAATGAGCAGTTCTTC. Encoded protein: CASTTASYNEQFF.

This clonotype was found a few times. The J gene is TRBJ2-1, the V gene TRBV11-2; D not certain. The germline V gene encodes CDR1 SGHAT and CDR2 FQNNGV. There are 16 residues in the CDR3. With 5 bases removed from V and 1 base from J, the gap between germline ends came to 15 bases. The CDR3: CASSQQSLTSYNEQFF. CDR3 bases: TGTGCCAGCAGCCAACAGTCCTTGACGTCCTACAATGAGCAGTTCTTC.

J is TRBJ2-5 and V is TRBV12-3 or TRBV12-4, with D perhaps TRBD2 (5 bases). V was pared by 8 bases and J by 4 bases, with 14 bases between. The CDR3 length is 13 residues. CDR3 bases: TGTGCCAGCTGGCGAGCGAGGGCAGAGACCCAGTACTTC. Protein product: CASWRARAETQYF.

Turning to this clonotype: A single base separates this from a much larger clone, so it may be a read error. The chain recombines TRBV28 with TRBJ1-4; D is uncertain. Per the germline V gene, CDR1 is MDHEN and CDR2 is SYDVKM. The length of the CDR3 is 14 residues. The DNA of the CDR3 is TGTGCCAGCCTTACTTCCGGAACTGATGAAAAACTGTTTTTT. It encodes CASLTSGTDEKLFF.

The CDR3 DNA reads as TGTGCCACCAGGGACGGCGGATCGTCCCAGTACTTC. Protein: CATRDGGSSQYF. The V gene is TRBV6-1, the J gene TRBJ2-5, with D perhaps matching TRBD1 or TRBD2 (5 bases each). Trimming took off 10 bases at V and 9 bases at J, with 18 bases between the two ends. Germline CDR1 is MNHNS and CDR2 is SASEGT. The CDR3 has 12 amino acids.

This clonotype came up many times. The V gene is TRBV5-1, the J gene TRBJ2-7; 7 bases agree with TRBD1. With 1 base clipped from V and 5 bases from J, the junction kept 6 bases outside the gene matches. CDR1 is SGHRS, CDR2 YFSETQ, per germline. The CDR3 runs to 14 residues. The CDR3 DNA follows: TGCGCCAGCAGCTTGTGGGGACAGTCGAACGAGCAGTACTTC. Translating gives CASSLWGQSNEQYF.

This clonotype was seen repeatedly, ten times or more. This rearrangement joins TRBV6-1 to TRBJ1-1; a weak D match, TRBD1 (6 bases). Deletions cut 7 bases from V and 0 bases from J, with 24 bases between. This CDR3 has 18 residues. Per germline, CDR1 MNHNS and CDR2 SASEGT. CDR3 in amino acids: CASTSGHQLSTVNTEAFF. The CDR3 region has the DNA TGTGCCAGCACTTCGGGACACCAACTATCCACCGTGAACACTGAAGCTTTCTTT.

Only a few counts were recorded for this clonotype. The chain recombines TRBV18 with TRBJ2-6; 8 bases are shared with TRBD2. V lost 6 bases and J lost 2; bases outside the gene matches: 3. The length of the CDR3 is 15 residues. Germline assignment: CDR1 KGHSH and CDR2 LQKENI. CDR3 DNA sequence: TGTGCCAGCTCGCGAGCGGGGGCTGGGGCCAACGTCCTGACTTTC. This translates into CASSRAGAGANVLTF.